The rows below give T cell receptor beta chains drawn from one sample of a study of T cell responses to AZD1222 COVID-19 vaccine. Libraries were prepared by immunoSEQ multiplex PCR; TCRdb keeps only in-frame clonotypes and omits some of them. Among more than 95,000 clones, approximately 90% were seen once, and the ten largest hold about 9.1%. Sample: peripheral blood, taken on day 0 of AZD1222 vaccination. The receptors were gathered from an adult in good health. Each CDR3 is given with its conserved first and last residue. A D gene is named only where the DNA matches it firmly. Expanded clones are given a class, and other clones once, few, many or no size at all.

D	V	J	size	CDR3	DNA
TRBD2	TRBV7-8	TRBJ2-3	-	CASSRIGGDGDTQYF	TGTGCCAGCAGCCGGATTGGGGGGGACGGAGATACGCAGTATTTT
TRBD1	TRBV7-2	TRBJ1-4	-	CASSVGQGGEKLFF	TGTGCCAGCAGCGTAGGACAGGGCGGTGAAAAACTGTTTTTT
-	TRBV19	TRBJ1-5	-	CASGGQPQHF	TGTGCCAGTGGAGGTCAGCCCCAGCATTTT
-	TRBV25-1	TRBJ1-2	-	CASSGGQIYTF	TGTGCCAGCAGTGGGGGCCAGATCTACACCTTC
-	TRBV3-1/TRBV3-2	TRBJ2-5	once	CASSQGQKETQYF	TGTGCCAGCAGCCAAGGGCAGAAAGAGACCCAGTACTTC
TRBD1	TRBV11-2	TRBJ1-5	-	CASSSGQGERQPQHF	TGTGCCAGCAGCTCAGGACAGGGCGAAAGGCAGCCCCAGCATTTT
TRBD2	TRBV19	TRBJ2-1	-	CASRTSGLTNEQFF	TGTGCCAGTAGGACTAGCGGGCTTACTAATGAGCAGTTCTTC
TRBD2	TRBV7-8	TRBJ2-2	-	CASSPRPKTSGRGFAGELFF	TGTGCCAGCAGCCCTCGGCCAAAGACTAGCGGGAGAGGGTTCGCCGGGGAGCTGTTTTTT
TRBD1	TRBV19	TRBJ2-2	-	CASGQGANTGELFF	TGTGCCAGTGGACAGGGGGCGAACACCGGGGAGCTGTTTTTT
-	TRBV18	TRBJ1-2	-	CASSPPASRDNYGYTF	TGTGCCAGCTCACCACCGGCCAGCAGAGACAACTATGGCTACACCTTC
-	TRBV18	TRBJ2-2	-	CASSLNRVSDTGELFF	TGTGCCAGCTCACTTAACAGGGTTTCGGACACCGGGGAGCTGTTTTTT
-	TRBV30	TRBJ1-5	-	CAWSVGTGGQPQHF	TGTGCCTGGAGTGTGGGGACGGGGGGTCAGCCCCAGCATTTT
TRBD1	TRBV11-3	TRBJ1-1	-	CASSSGQGGMNTEAFF	TGTGCCAGCAGTTCCGGACAGGGGGGCATGAACACTGAAGCTTTCTTT
TRBD2	TRBV3-1/TRBV3-2	TRBJ2-1	-	CASSLLSGGYNEQFF	TGTGCCAGCAGCCTACTTAGCGGGGGTTACAATGAGCAGTTCTTC
-	TRBV7-9	TRBJ2-3	-	CASSLGEQDTQYF	TGTGCCAGCAGCTTAGGAGAACAGGATACGCAGTATTTT
-	TRBV30	TRBJ1-6	-	CAWSVVGYNSPLHF	TGTGCCTGGAGTGTAGTCGGATATAATTCACCCCTCCACTTT
-	TRBV6-1	TRBJ1-5	few	CASSGIADLENQPQHF	TGTGCCAGCAGTGGTATTGCAGACTTAGAGAATCAGCCCCAGCATTTT
TRBD1	TRBV7-2	TRBJ1-4	-	CASSSRQGADEKLFF	TGTGCCAGCAGCTCCCGCCAGGGGGCGGATGAAAAACTGTTTTTT
-	TRBV28	TRBJ1-6	-	CASSLYLGQDNSPLHF	TGTGCCAGCAGTTTATACCTGGGGCAGGATAATTCACCCCTCCACTTT
-	TRBV7-9	TRBJ1-2	-	CASTYRGASNYGYTF	TGTGCCAGCACGTATAGAGGGGCCTCTAACTATGGCTACACCTTC
-	TRBV12-3/TRBV12-4	TRBJ2-7	-	CASSPLYGEQYF	TGTGCCAGCAGCCCTCTCTATGGCGAGCAGTACTTC
-	TRBV19	TRBJ2-2	-	CASKAGELFF	TGTGCCAGTAAAGCCGGGGAGCTGTTTTTT
-	TRBV19	TRBJ2-3	-	CASSIRSGTSDTQYF	TGTGCCAGTAGTATACGATCCGGGACCTCAGATACGCAGTATTTT
-	TRBV19	TRBJ1-4	-	CAGNEKLFF	TGTGCCGGGAATGAAAAACTGTTTTTT
-	TRBV7-9	TRBJ2-1	-	CASSSPAGDRLKYNEQFF	TGTGCCAGCAGCTCCCCCGCGGGCGACAGGTTGAAATACAATGAGCAGTTCTTC
TRBD2	TRBV5-8	TRBJ2-7	-	CASSQKRLAGVHEQYF	TGTGCCAGCAGCCAAAAAAGACTAGCGGGAGTCCACGAGCAGTACTTC
TRBD1	TRBV2	TRBJ1-3	-	CASRKPTGMIRNTIYF	TGTGCCAGCAGAAAACCGACAGGGATGATTCGAAACACCATATATTTT
TRBD1	TRBV2	TRBJ1-2	-	CASSLGTANYGYTF	TGTGCCAGCAGTCTCGGGACAGCTAACTATGGCTACACCTTC
-	TRBV6-5	TRBJ2-7	-	CASSYSVTGTYEQYF	TGTGCCAGCAGTTACTCTGTGACAGGAACCTACGAGCAGTACTTC
-	TRBV18	TRBJ1-4	-	CASSPDVRERLFF	TGTGCCAGCTCACCCGACGTTCGGGAAAGACTGTTTTTT
TRBD1	TRBV27	TRBJ1-6	-	CASSFRDRGNSPLHF	TGTGCCAGCAGTTTCCGGGACAGGGGAAATTCACCCCTCCACTTT
TRBD2	TRBV5-1	TRBJ2-1	-	CASSRGLAGGVDNEQFF	TGCGCCAGCAGCCGCGGACTAGCGGGAGGAGTAGACAATGAGCAGTTCTTC
-	TRBV12-3/TRBV12-4	TRBJ1-2	-	CASSVVGNYGYTF	TGTGCCAGCAGCGTAGTGGGGAACTATGGCTACACCTTC
-	TRBV10-1	TRBJ2-3	-	CASRTKTGQIPLNTQYF	TGCGCCAGCAGAACGAAAACCGGGCAGATACCACTCAATACGCAGTATTTT
-	TRBV30	TRBJ2-3	-	CAWSVLFSGTSTDTQYF	TGTGCCTGGAGTGTACTTTTTAGCGGAACTAGCACAGATACGCAGTATTTT
TRBD2	TRBV29-1	TRBJ2-7	once	CSALGGTYEQYF	TGCAGCGCCCTGGGAGGGACCTACGAGCAGTACTTC
TRBD2	TRBV6-2/TRBV6-3	TRBJ2-7	-	CASSYVTSGSEQYF	TGTGCCAGCAGTTACGTTACTAGCGGGAGCGAGCAGTACTTC
TRBD2	TRBV28	TRBJ2-1	-	CASSSWTSGRGRNEQFF	TGTGCCAGCAGTTCCTGGACTAGCGGGAGGGGTAGGAATGAGCAGTTCTTC
-	TRBV28	TRBJ1-5	once	CASEGGGRNQPQHF	TGTGCCAGCGAAGGGGGAGGTCGCAATCAGCCCCAGCATTTT
-	TRBV5-1	TRBJ1-4	few	CASSLDVQGGEKLFF	TGCGCCAGCAGCTTGGATGTACAGGGCGGTGAAAAACTGTTTTTT
-	TRBV9	TRBJ2-5	-	CASSFRDIDQETQYF	TGTGCCAGCAGCTTCCGGGACATCGATCAAGAGACCCAGTACTTC
TRBD2	TRBV28	TRBJ2-5	-	CASNPSRGGYQETQYF	TGTGCCAGCAACCCGAGTCGGGGAGGGTACCAAGAGACCCAGTACTTC